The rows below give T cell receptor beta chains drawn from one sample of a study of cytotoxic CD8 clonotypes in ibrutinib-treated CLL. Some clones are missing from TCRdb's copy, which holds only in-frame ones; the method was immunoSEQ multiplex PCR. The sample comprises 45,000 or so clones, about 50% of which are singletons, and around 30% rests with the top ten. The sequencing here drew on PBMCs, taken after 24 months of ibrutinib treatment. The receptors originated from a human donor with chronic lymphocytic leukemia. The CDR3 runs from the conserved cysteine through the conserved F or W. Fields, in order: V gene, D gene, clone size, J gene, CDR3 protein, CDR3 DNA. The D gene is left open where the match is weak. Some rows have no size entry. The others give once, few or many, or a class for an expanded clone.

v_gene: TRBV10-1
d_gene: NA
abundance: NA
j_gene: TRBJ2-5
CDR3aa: CASSEGLNTGETQYF
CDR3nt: TGCGCCAGCAGTGAGGGCCTCAATACCGGAGAGACCCAGTACTTC

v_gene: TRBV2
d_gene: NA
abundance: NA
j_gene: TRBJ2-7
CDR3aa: CASRRSYEQYF
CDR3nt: TGTGCCAGCAGGCGGAGCTACGAGCAGTACTTC

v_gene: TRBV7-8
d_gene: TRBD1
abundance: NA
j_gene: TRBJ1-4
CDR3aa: CASTSLRGGTGSEKLFF
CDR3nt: TGTGCCAGCACCAGCTTAAGGGGGGGGACAGGGAGTGAAAAACTGTTTTTT

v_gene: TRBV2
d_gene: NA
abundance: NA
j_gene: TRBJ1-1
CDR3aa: CASGPDSPHTEAFF
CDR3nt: TGTGCCAGCGGACCGGATAGCCCTCACACTGAAGCTTTCTTT

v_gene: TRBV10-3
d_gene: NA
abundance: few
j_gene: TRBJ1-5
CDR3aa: CAISETLNSNQPQHF
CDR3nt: TGTGCCATCAGTGAGACATTGAATAGCAATCAGCCCCAGCATTTT

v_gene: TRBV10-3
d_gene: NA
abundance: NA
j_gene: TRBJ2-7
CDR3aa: CAISGGREYEQYF
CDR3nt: TGTGCCATCAGTGGGGGCAGGGAATACGAGCAGTACTTC

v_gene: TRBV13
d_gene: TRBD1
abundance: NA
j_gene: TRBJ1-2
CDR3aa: CASSIGGQGNYGYTF
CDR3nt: TGTGCCAGCAGCATAGGGGGACAGGGTAACTATGGCTACACCTTC

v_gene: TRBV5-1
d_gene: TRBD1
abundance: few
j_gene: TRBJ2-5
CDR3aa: CASSSQGARETQYF
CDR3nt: TGCGCCAGCAGCTCACAGGGGGCTAGGGAGACCCAGTACTTC

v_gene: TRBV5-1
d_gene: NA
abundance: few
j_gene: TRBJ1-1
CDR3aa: CASSLQANTEAFF
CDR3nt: TGCGCCAGCAGCTTGCAGGCGAACACTGAAGCTTTCTTT

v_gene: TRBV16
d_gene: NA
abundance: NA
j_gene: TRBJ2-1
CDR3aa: CASSLLASEQFF
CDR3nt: TGTGCCAGCAGCCTACTCGCTTCGGAGCAGTTCTTC

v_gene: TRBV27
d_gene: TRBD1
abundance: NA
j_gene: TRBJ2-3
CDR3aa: CASRRTGDGPQYF
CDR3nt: TGTGCCAGCAGACGGACAGGAGATGGCCCGCAGTATTTT

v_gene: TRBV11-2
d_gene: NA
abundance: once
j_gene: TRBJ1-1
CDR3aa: CASSLDVGRLNTEAFF
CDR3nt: TGTGCCAGCAGCTTAGACGTAGGGCGCCTGAACACTGAAGCTTTCTTT

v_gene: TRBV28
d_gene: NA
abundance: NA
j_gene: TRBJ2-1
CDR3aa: CASTVRKDSGPSYNEQFF
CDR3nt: TGTGCCAGCACTGTCCGCAAGGATAGCGGCCCCTCCTACAATGAGCAGTTCTTC

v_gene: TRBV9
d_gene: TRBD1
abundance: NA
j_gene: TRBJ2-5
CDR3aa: CASSVGQTGGAETQYF
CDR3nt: TGTGCCAGCAGCGTAGGGCAAACAGGGGGCGCGGAGACCCAGTACTTC

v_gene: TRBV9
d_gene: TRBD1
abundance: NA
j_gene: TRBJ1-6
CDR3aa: CASSLMTGESPLHF
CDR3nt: TGTGCCAGCAGCCTAATGACAGGGGAATCACCCCTCCACTTT

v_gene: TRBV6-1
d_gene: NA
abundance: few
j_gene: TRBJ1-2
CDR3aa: CASKGAFGGYTF
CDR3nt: TGTGCCAGCAAAGGGGCTTTTGGGGGCTACACCTTC

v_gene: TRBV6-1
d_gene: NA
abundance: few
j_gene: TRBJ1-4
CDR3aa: CASAPGAGEKLFF
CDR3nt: TGTGCCAGCGCCCCCGGGGCCGGTGAAAAACTGTTTTTT

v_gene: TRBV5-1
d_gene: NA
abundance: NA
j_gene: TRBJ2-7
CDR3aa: CASSLGAAREQYF
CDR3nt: TGCGCCAGCAGCTTGGGGGCAGCGCGGGAGCAGTACTTC

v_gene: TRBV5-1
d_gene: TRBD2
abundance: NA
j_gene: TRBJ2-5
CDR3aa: CASSRASGKQETQYF
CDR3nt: TGCGCCAGCAGCCGCGCTAGCGGTAAGCAAGAGACCCAGTACTTC

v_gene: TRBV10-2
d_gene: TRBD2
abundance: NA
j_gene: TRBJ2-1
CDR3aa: CASSESGRGGTEQFF
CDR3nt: TGCGCCAGCAGTGAGTCGGGGCGGGGGGGTACAGAGCAGTTCTTC

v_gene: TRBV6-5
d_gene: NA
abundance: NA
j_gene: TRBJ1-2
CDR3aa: CASSEGGGYTF
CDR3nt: TGTGCCAGCAGTGAGGGGGGTGGCTACACCTTC

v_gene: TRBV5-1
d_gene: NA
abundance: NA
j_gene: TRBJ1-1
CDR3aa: CASTLAGPNTEAFF
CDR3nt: TGCGCCAGCACCCTTGCCGGGCCAAACACTGAAGCTTTCTTT

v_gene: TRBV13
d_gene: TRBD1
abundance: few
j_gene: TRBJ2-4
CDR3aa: CASSPDRDRGNIQYF
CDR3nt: TGTGCCAGCAGCCCGGACCGGGACAGGGGAAACATTCAGTACTTC

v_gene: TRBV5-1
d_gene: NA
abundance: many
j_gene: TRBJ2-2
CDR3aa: CASRIKHTGELFF
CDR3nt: TGCGCCAGCAGAATCAAACACACCGGGGAGCTGTTTTTT

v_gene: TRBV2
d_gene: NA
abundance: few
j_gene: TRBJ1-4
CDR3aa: CASTPTAREKLFF
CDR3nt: TGTGCCAGCACCCCCACCGCACGTGAAAAACTGTTTTTT

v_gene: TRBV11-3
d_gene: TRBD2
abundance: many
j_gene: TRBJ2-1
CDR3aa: CASSSPKAGDNEQFF
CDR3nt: TGTGCCAGCAGCTCCCCTAAGGCGGGGGACAATGAGCAGTTCTTC

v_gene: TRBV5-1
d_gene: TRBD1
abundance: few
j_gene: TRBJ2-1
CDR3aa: CASRATGGYNEQFF
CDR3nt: TGCGCCAGCAGGGCGACAGGGGGCTACAATGAGCAGTTCTTC

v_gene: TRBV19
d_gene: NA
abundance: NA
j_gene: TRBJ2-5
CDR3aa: CASSIARGSQETQYF
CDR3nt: TGTGCCAGTAGTATAGCGCGAGGGAGTCAAGAGACCCAGTACTTC

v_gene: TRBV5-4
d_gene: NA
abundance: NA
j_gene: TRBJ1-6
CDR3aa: CASSLVPFGGARNSPLHF
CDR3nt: TGTGCCAGCAGCTTGGTCCCCTTTGGAGGGGCTCGGAATTCACCCCTCCACTTT

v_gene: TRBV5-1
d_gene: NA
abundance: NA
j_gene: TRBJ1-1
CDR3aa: CASGAGTVNTEAFF
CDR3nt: TGCGCCAGCGGGGCCGGGACGGTGAACACTGAAGCTTTCTTT

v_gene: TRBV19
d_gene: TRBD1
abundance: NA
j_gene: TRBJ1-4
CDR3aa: CASGTGPTNEKLFF
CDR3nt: TGTGCCAGTGGGACAGGGCCAACTAATGAAAAACTGTTTTTT

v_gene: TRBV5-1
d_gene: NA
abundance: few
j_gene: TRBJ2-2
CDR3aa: CASSLAVGTGELFF
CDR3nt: TGCGCCAGCAGCTTGGCCGTTGGTACCGGGGAGCTGTTTTTT

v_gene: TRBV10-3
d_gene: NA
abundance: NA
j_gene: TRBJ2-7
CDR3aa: CATQGRMTYEQYF
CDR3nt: TGTGCCACACAGGGACGGATGACCTACGAGCAGTACTTC

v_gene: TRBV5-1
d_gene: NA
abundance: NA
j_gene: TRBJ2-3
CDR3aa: CASSFWGRDTQYF
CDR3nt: TGCGCCAGCAGCTTTTGGGGCCGGGATACGCAGTATTTT